Shown below are 30 T cell receptor beta chains from a single sample sequenced in a study of T cells in Graves' hyperthyroidism and ophthalmopathy. Researchers took RNA transcripts and amplified the TCR beta CDR3 regions from them. During a first-round RT-PCR of the TCR CDR3, the HTBI primer set was used. Each CDR3 protein gets one entry after TCRdb re-called the multiplex PCR reads with MiXCR. The data contain some 98,000 distinct CDR3 sequences, roughly 40% of them singletons. Sequencing was carried out using peripheral blood or thyroid tissue (not recorded which). The receptors shown here come from a woman in her twenties or thirties with Graves' hyperthyroidism.

This clonotype appeared many times. V usage is TRBV20-1 and J usage is TRBJ2-2; 15 positions agree with TRBD2. Germline V gene lookup returns CDR1 DFQATT and CDR2 SNEGSKA (reference sequence). V shed 8 bases, J shed 4 bases, and the junction held 14 bases outside the gene matches. CDR3 length equals 18 residues. The DNA for the CDR3 is TGCAGTACCCCCCGGCCCAGGACTAGCGGGAGGGCCACCGGGGAGCTGTTTTTT. Translated, it gives CSTPRPRTSGRATGELFF.

In the case of this clonotype: Relative to the germline gene, one junction end is altered; a read error may explain this. The rearrangement joins TRBV15 to TRBJ1-3; 8 bases map to TRBD1. The germline CDR1 and CDR2 sequences are LNHNV and YYDKDF (reference sequence). This CDR3 has 15 amino acids. The CDR3 here is CATSRATGEGNTIHF. CDR3 coding DNA: TGCGCCACCAGCAGAGCGACAGGGGAAGGAAACACCATACATTTT.

Many counts were recorded for this clonotype. The rearrangement joins TRBV20-1 to TRBJ1-4, with a possible D match to TRBD1 (5 bases). The CDR3 sequence is 13 residues long. V was pared by 2 bases and J by 8 bases, with 12 bases between. CDR1 and CDR2 (germline): DFQATT, SNEGSKA (reference sequence). CDR3 amino acids: CSARRGPEEKLFF. CDR3 DNA: TGCAGTGCTAGAAGGGGTCCGGAGGAAAAACTGTTTTTT.

The V and J genes are TRBV6-5 and TRBJ2-5, with 8 bases that match TRBD1. This CDR3 spans 13 amino acids. Per germline, CDR1 MNHEY and CDR2 SVGAGI. The trim removed 6 bases at V and 4 bases at J, leaving 4 bases unmatched. CDR3 sequence reads: CASRRRGLETQYF. As DNA, the CDR3 is TGTGCCAGCAGACGCAGGGGGCTAGAGACCCAGTACTTC.

This clonotype was seen repeatedly, ten times or more. This may arise from a read error, as a much more abundant clone is one base away. V and J are TRBV6-1 and TRBJ1-1; D is undetermined. Germline CDR1 reads MNHNS; CDR2 reads SASEGT. The CDR3 totals 13 residues. Trimming took off 4 bases at V and 3 bases at J, with 9 bases between the two ends. As DNA, the CDR3 is TGTGCCAGCAGTGTGGACGGAGACACTGAAGCTTTCTTT. Amino acid sequence: CASSVDGDTEAFF.

A note on this clonotype: An end of the junction does not agree with germline; a read error may underlie this. The chain employs TRBV7-7 and TRBJ2-5; TRBD2 aligns across 10 bases. This CDR3 has 18 residues. The germline V gene has CDR1 SSHAT and CDR2 FNYEAQ (reference sequence). CDR3 nucleotides: TGTGCTAGCAGCTTTTCTGCACTAGCGGGACGCGGGCAAGAGACCCAGTACTTC. Translating gives CASSFSALAGRGQETQYF.

The chain uses TRBV7-4 and TRBJ2-7; the match to TRBD1 covers 7 bases. CDR1 and CDR2 from the germline V gene are SGHVT and SQSDAQ. This CDR3 is 14 amino acids long. With V trimmed by 7 bases and J by 1 base, 7 bases remained unmatched. DNA of the CDR3: TGTGCCAGCATTAGACAGGGTGGGTCCTACGAGCAGTACTTC. Amino acids: CASIRQGGSYEQYF.

The rearrangement uses TRBV9 and TRBJ1-5; maybe TRBD1 (6 bases). CDR3 length equals 14 residues. Deletions cut 5 bases from V and 3 bases from J, with 12 bases between. The V gene's germline CDR1 is SGDLS and CDR2 YYNGEE. This CDR3 reads CASSLGGNNQPQHF. The CDR3 bases are TGTGCCAGCAGTTTAGGGGGGAACAATCAGCCCCAGCATTTT.

In regard to this clonotype: Because the CDR3 is missing its conserved closing phenylalanine or tryptophan, this is likely a read error. The limits of the CDR3 on the DNA are not certain, so only TCRdb's listed CDR3 is given. The chain links TRBV2 to TRBJ2-2; TRBD1 was called by the table and not checked on the DNA. CDR1 and CDR2 (germline): SNHLY, FYNNEI. The CDR3 spans 17 residues, counting both ends. CDR3: CASNVYRDTTNTGERMS.

About this clonotype itself: The conserved phenylalanine or tryptophan is not found at the CDR3 terminus, so this likely reflects a read error. The V and J genes are TRBV5-1 and TRBJ1-2, with 8 positions matching TRBD1. V trimming: 2 bases; J trimming: 0 bases; junction bases outside the gene matches: 9. The CDR3 runs to 17 residues. CDR1 is SGHRS and CDR2 is YFSETQ in the germline V gene. In DNA, the CDR3 is TGCGCCAGCAGCTTAAAACGACAGGGGACCTCTAACTATGGCTACACCCTC. It yields the protein CASSLKRQGTSNYGYTL.

CDR3 region: CAWGSGLAESDTQYF. Written as DNA, the CDR3 is TGTGCCTGGGGGTCGGGACTAGCAGAATCAGATACGCAGTATTTT. V gene TRBV30 combines with J gene TRBJ2-3; 9 nucleotides line up with TRBD2. Trimming at V came to 5 bases and at J to 4 bases, leaving 10 bases not matched to a gene. CDR3 length: 15 amino acids. Germline-derived CDR1 and CDR2 are GTSNPN and SVGIG (reference sequence).

The chain employs TRBV6-6 and TRBJ2-2; the D call may be TRBD1 or TRBD2 (6 bases each). The germline gives CDR1 MNHNY, CDR2 SVGAGI (reference sequence). V dropped 7 bases and J dropped 7 bases, with 22 bases sitting between them. This CDR3 spans 16 amino acids. CDR3 sequence: CASTYRAGGLHGELFF. The CDR3 nucleotides are TGTGCCAGCACGTACAGGGCCGGGGGCTTACACGGGGAGCTGTTTTTT.

This clonotype was seen many times. This chain uses TRBV19 with TRBJ1-2; 8 nucleotides agree with TRBD1. V was pared by 9 bases and J by 8 bases, with 8 bases of the junction left unmatched. Per the germline V gene, CDR1 is LNHDA and CDR2 is SQIVND (reference sequence). This CDR3 has 12 amino acids. Here the CDR3 reads CASRPDRAGYTF. CDR3 DNA sequence: TGTGCCAGCCGACCGGACAGGGCCGGCTACACCTTC.

The chain uses TRBV12-3 or TRBV12-4 and TRBJ2-7, with TRBD1 identical over 9 bases. CDR3 length: 14 amino acids. The V gene end was trimmed by 6 bases and the J gene end by 4 bases; junction bases not matched to a gene: 7. Written as DNA, the CDR3 is TGTGCCAGCAGACGACCGGGACAGGGATACGAGCAGTACTTC. Translating it yields CASRRPGQGYEQYF.

The chain uses TRBV11-1 and TRBJ2-7; D call uncertain. V was cut by 11 bases and J by 3 bases, with 2 bases left in between. The germline gives CDR1 SGHAT, CDR2 FQDESV (reference sequence). The CDR3 runs 8 residues. CDR3 nucleotide sequence: TGTGCCTACTACGAGCAGTACTTC. This encodes CAYYEQYF.

This clonotype was observed at least ten times. The chain couples TRBV6-5 to TRBJ2-7, with TRBD1 matching over 10 bases. The CDR3 extends over 13 amino acids. V lost 7 bases, J lost 4 bases, and 4 bases stayed unmatched. Germline CDR1 and CDR2: MNHEY and SVGAGI. CDR3 coding DNA: TGTGCCAGCATGAGACAGGGGGCTTACGAGCAGTACTTC. Its protein is CASMRQGAYEQYF.

Many counts were recorded for this clonotype. The chain carries TRBV20-1 and TRBJ1-1; TRBD1 might be the D (6 bases). Germline V gives CDR1 DFQATT, CDR2 SNEGSKA (reference sequence). The CDR3 covers 14 residues. The V gene lost 1 base and the J gene lost 4 bases, with 13 bases spanning the gap. The CDR3 loop is CSARGPGASTEAFF. CDR3 in DNA: TGCAGTGCTAGAGGGCCAGGGGCGAGCACTGAAGCTTTCTTT.

The sample holds many counts of this clonotype. The chain recombines TRBV6-1 with TRBJ1-1; D unclear. Germline values: CDR1 MNHNS, CDR2 SASEGT. The CDR3 has 13 residues. V dropped 5 bases and J dropped 0 bases, with 7 bases sitting between them. The CDR3 spells CASSQALNTEAFF. CDR3 sequence (DNA): TGTGCCAGCAGTCAGGCCCTGAACACTGAAGCTTTCTTT.

This clonotype was observed a handful of times. The chain uses TRBV7-2 and TRBJ2-7; possibly TRBD2 for D (6 bases). CDR3 length: 17 amino acids. V was trimmed by 11 bases and J by 2 bases, leaving 28 bases between them. The germline CDR1 and CDR2 sequences are SGHTA and FQGNSA. CDR3: CAWNIYEAGRGAYEQYF. In DNA, the CDR3 is TGTGCCTGGAACATTTATGAGGCGGGGCGAGGGGCCTACGAGCAGTACTTC.

V usage is TRBV12-3 or TRBV12-4 and J usage is TRBJ2-2, with 9 bases lining up with TRBD1. CDR3 size: 13 residues. Trimming at V came to 10 bases and at J to 6 bases, leaving 6 bases not matched to a gene. As DNA, the CDR3 is TGTGCCATACAGGGGGCGCGTGCCGGGGAGCTGTTTTTT. Translated, it gives CAIQGARAGELFF.

This clonotype was seen at least ten times. The junction and the germline gene differ at one end; a read error may be behind it. The gene calls are TRBV7-6 and TRBJ2-7, with D perhaps TRBD2 (5 bases). This CDR3 comprises 13 residues. Germline V gene data show CDR1 as SGHVS and CDR2 as FNYEAQ. Here the CDR3 DNA reads TGCGCCAGCAGCTCTGGGAGCTCCTACGAGCAGTACTTC. Amino acids: CASSSGSSYEQYF.

The rearrangement joins TRBV7-6 to TRBJ2-7; 9 positions match TRBD2. J was trimmed by 8 bases and V by 3 bases; bases with no gene match: 11. The CDR3 has 15 residues. Germline CDR1 is SGHVS and CDR2 is FNYEAQ. Here the CDR3 DNA reads TGTGCCAGCAGCTTCGCGGGGCCTAGCGGGGAAAAGCAGTACTTC. This gives the protein CASSFAGPSGEKQYF.

The chain is built from TRBV5-4 and TRBJ1-2; no firm D call. Germline V gene data show CDR1 as SGHNT and CDR2 as YYREEE (reference sequence). The ends were cut back, 1 base at V and 8 bases at J, with 15 bases in the middle. This CDR3 comprises 14 residues. CDR3 region: CASSLKTNPWGYTF. CDR3 DNA sequence: TGTGCCAGCAGCTTGAAAACCAACCCTTGGGGCTACACCTTC.

The rearrangement uses TRBV7-8 and TRBJ2-7, with a possible D match to TRBD2 (7 bases). V was pared by 5 bases and J by 6 bases, with 23 bases between. The CDR3 contains 16 residues. Germline CDR1 and CDR2: SGHVS and FQNEAQ. DNA of the CDR3: TGTGCCAGCAGCAATTGGGGCCGAGGGGGGGGTGGCGAGCAGTACTTC. Residues: CASSNWGRGGGGEQYF.

This chain connects TRBV11-2 to TRBJ2-7; 9 bases are a match to TRBD1. The CDR3 has 16 amino acids. Germline CDR1 is SGHAT and CDR2 is FQNNGV. V was clipped by 5 bases and J by 3 bases; unmatched bases: 11. In nucleotides, the CDR3 is TGTGCCAGCAGCCCCAGCTGGGGACAGGGTAACTACGAGCAGTACTTC. Translating gives CASSPSWGQGNYEQYF.

A word on this clonotype: It is unclear where the CDR3 begins or ends on the DNA, so no DNA is shown, and the CDR3 is as TCRdb lists it. J is TRBJ1-3 and V is TRBV2; TRBD1 reflects the table's D call only, with no check against the DNA. Germline CDR1 SNHLY, CDR2 FYNNEI. The CDR3 is made up of 21 amino acids, end residues included. The CDR3 spells CASSVDTGSYEAFFGQGTIYF.

This clonotype was counted many times. The chain carries TRBV2 and TRBJ1-4, with 9 nucleotides matching TRBD1. The CDR3 covers 14 residues. V lost 5 bases and J lost 5; bases outside the gene matches: 3. Per germline, CDR1 SNHLY and CDR2 FYNNEI. The chain's CDR3 is CASSIDRGNEKLFF. The CDR3 DNA is TGTGCCAGCAGTATAGACAGGGGGAATGAAAAACTGTTTTTT. The full variable domain, its missing parts supplied by reference TRBV2 and TRBJ1-4, is EPEVTQTPSHQVTQMGQEVILRCVPISNHLYFYWYRQILGQKVEFLVSFYNNEISEKSEIFDDQFSVERPDGSNFTLKIRSTKLEDSAMYFCASSIDRGNEKLFFGSGTQLSVL.

This clonotype was counted many times. The V call is TRBV28, the J call TRBJ1-1; 7 bases line up with TRBD1. The V segment lost 6 bases and the J segment 1 base; nucleotides outside the gene matches: 5. CDR3 length: 14 amino acids. Germline V CDR1 and CDR2: MDHEN, SYDVKM. The CDR3 region is CASRNGQENTEAFF. CDR3 DNA: TGTGCCAGCAGAAACGGACAGGAGAACACTGAAGCTTTCTTT.

This chain connects TRBV4-2 to TRBJ1-4; no definite D call. Looked up from germline, CDR1 is LGHNA and CDR2 is YNFKEQ. The CDR3 has 13 amino acids. The V gene lost 1 base and the J gene lost 13 bases, with 13 bases spanning the gap. CDR3 nucleotide sequence: TGTGCCAGCAGCCAAGTAGCCTTCATGGTACTGTTTTTT. Its protein is CASSQVAFMVLFF.

This clonotype was seen a handful of times. The chain couples TRBV5-6 to TRBJ2-5; D ambiguous. The V end was cut by 3 bases, the J end by 3 bases, with 15 bases between. Germline V gene sequence: CDR1 SGHDT, CDR2 YYEEEE. CDR3 length: 15 amino acids. DNA of the CDR3: TGTGCCAGCAGCTCGGCAAGGGTAGGGAAAGAGACCCAGTACTTC. Residues: CASSSARVGKETQYF. The whole variable domain, filled in from reference TRBV5-6 and TRBJ2-5, reads DAGVTQSPTHLIKTRGQQVTLRCSPKSGHDTVSWYQQALGQGPQFIFQYYEEEERQRGNFPDRFSGHQFPNYSSELNVNALLLGDSALYLCASSSARVGKETQYFGPGTRLLVL.